Listed here are 23 T cell receptor beta chains from one sample, sequenced in a study of neurological immune-mediated disorders. TCRdb re-called the 5' RACE reads through MiXCR, storing one row per CDR3 protein. In the table there are some 80,000 distinct CDR3 sequences, more than 5% of which are singletons. This sample's time point: longitudinal time-point 2. Input material: PBMCs. These receptors all come from a woman aged 55-70 years with multiple sclerosis.

This clonotype was detected many times. This sequence joins TRBV20-1 and TRBJ2-7; D is ambiguous. Germline V CDR1 and CDR2: DFQATT, SNEGSKA (reference sequence). Trimming took 3 bases from V and 1 from J, leaving 7 bases between them. The CDR3 consists of 12 residues. Written as DNA, the CDR3 is TGCAGTGCTAGCAAGGCTTCCTACGAGCAGTACTTC. As protein: CSASKASYEQYF.

This clonotype appeared many times. This chain uses TRBV5-1 with TRBJ1-1; D not certain. Germline assignment: CDR1 SGHRS and CDR2 YFSETQ. The CDR3 loop spans 16 amino acids. Trimming removed 1 base from V and 1 base from J, with 14 bases in between. In nucleotides, the CDR3 is TGCGCCAGCAGCTTGTTTCAGGATCTTTCGAACACTGAAGCTTTCTTT. Amino acids: CASSLFQDLSNTEAFF.

This clonotype came up a few times. V and J are TRBV20-1 and TRBJ1-5; D is perhaps TRBD1 (6 bases). The CDR3 has 14 residues. V lost 5 bases, J lost 7 bases, and 18 bases lay in between. The germline V gene has CDR1 DFQATT and CDR2 SNEGSKA (reference sequence). The CDR3 DNA follows: TGCAGTGCTGGCCGGGGGGGGGCGCGGCAGCCCCAGCATTTT. It yields the protein CSAGRGGARQPQHF.

This clonotype was counted many times. The chain joins TRBV6-2 or TRBV6-3 to TRBJ1-2; D not resolved. This CDR3 spans 14 amino acids. Trimming left V 0 bases short and J 8 bases short, with 13 bases between. CDR1 and CDR2 from the germline V gene are MNHEY and SVGEGT. CDR3 loop: CASSYSARVGGYTF. Written as DNA, the CDR3 is TGTGCCAGCAGTTACTCTGCGAGGGTTGGCGGCTACACCTTC.

This clonotype was seen at least ten times. The chain uses TRBV5-1 and TRBJ1-2; 9 nucleotides match TRBD1. Germline V CDR1 and CDR2: SGHRS, YFSETQ. V lost 0 bases and J lost 7; bases outside the gene matches: 7. The CDR3 has 15 residues. The CDR3 coding sequence is TGCGCCAGCAGCTTGGAAGGGACAGGGCTTCGTGGCTACACCTTC. Its protein is CASSLEGTGLRGYTF.

This clonotype was detected a few times. A read error may be the cause here, since a much bigger clone is one base away. The chain links TRBV12-3 or TRBV12-4 to TRBJ2-5; D is undetermined. CDR3 length: 12 amino acids. Trimming took 1 base from V and 5 from J, leaving 5 bases between them. The CDR3 nucleotides read TGTGCCAGCAGTTTAGACACGGAGACCCAGTACTTC. Translation: CASSLDTETQYF.

This clonotype appeared many times. The chain uses TRBV9 and TRBJ2-5; tentatively, D is TRBD2 (5 bases). CDR3 length: 14 amino acids. CDR1 SGDLS and CDR2 YYNGEE come from the germline V gene. The germline V and J ends were trimmed by 0 bases and 5 bases, with 11 bases remaining between them. CDR3 loop: CASSVVGSTETQYF. The CDR3 DNA reads as TGTGCCAGCAGCGTAGTTGGGAGCACGGAGACCCAGTACTTC.

In its sample, this clonotype was seen many times. The gene calls are TRBV5-6 and TRBJ1-5; no definite D call. The germline V and J ends were trimmed by 0 bases and 4 bases, with 8 bases remaining between them. The CDR3 runs 14 residues. In germline, CDR1 is SGHDT, CDR2 YYEEEE. The CDR3 spells CASSLERENQPQHF. The DNA for the CDR3 is TGTGCCAGCAGCTTGGAAAGGGAGAATCAGCCCCAGCATTTT.

Ten or more counts support this clonotype. This rearrangement joins TRBV5-1 to TRBJ1-3, with D unresolved. The CDR3 length is 16 residues. Germline-derived CDR1 and CDR2 are SGHRS and YFSETQ. V lost 2 bases to trimming and J lost 0 bases, with 12 bases between them. The CDR3 protein is CASSFTGPTSGNTIYF. CDR3 DNA: TGCGCCAGCAGCTTTACTGGCCCAACCTCTGGAAACACCATATATTTT.

J is TRBJ1-1 and V is TRBV10-3; 8 bases are a match to TRBD1. Trimming took 4 bases from V and 4 from J; bases not matched to a gene: 5. Germline V CDR1 and CDR2: ENHRY, SYGVKD. CDR3 length equals 14 residues. CDR3 sequence reads: CAISGDRSITEAFF. DNA of the CDR3: TGTGCCATCAGTGGGGACAGGTCGATCACTGAAGCTTTCTTT.

This clonotype was detected ten times or more. The chain joins TRBV7-2 to TRBJ2-5, with D possibly being TRBD2 (5 bases). Germline V gene lookup returns CDR1 SGHTA and CDR2 FQGNSA. The CDR3 has 15 amino acids. The ends were cut back, 2 bases at V and 0 bases at J, with 10 bases in the middle. This CDR3 is CASSLITRDQETQYF. The DNA of the CDR3 is TGTGCCAGCAGCTTAATTACGAGGGACCAAGAGACCCAGTACTTC. Full variable domain (rest looked up from reference TRBV7-2 and TRBJ2-5): GAGVSQSPSNKVTEKGKDVELRCDPISGHTALYWYRQSLGQGLEFLIYFQGNSAPDKSGLPSDRFSAERTGGSVSTLTIQRTQQEDSAVYLCASSLITRDQETQYFGPGTRLLVL.

The chain joins TRBV6-1 to TRBJ1-2, with D maybe TRBD1 (6 bases). This CDR3 spans 14 amino acids. The germline V gene encodes CDR1 MNHNS and CDR2 SASEGT. The V gene lost 6 bases and the J gene lost 0 bases, with 11 bases spanning the gap. DNA for the CDR3: TGTGCCAGCAGGATACAGGGAGCTAACTATGGCTACACCTTC. Translating it yields CASRIQGANYGYTF.

This clonotype was observed at least ten times. The chain employs TRBV20-1 and TRBJ1-2; unclear D gene. This CDR3 has 15 amino acids. The germline gives CDR1 DFQATT, CDR2 SNEGSKA (reference sequence). V gave up 0 bases and J gave up 5 bases, with 16 bases separating them. CDR3 in DNA: TGCAGTGCTAGAGATCGTCGCGGGTGGGATTATGGCTACACCTTC. Translated, it gives CSARDRRGWDYGYTF.

This clonotype was counted a few times. Since a much larger clone is just one base distant, this may be a read error. The chain carries TRBV6-6 and TRBJ2-2; D is unclear. The V end lost 6 bases, the J end lost 5 bases, and 7 bases lay between the germline ends. The V gene's germline CDR1 is MNHNY and CDR2 SVGAGI (reference sequence). This CDR3 is built from 12 residues. Written as DNA, the CDR3 is TGTGCCAGCAGCCAACTAACCGGGGAGCTGTTTTTT. This gives the protein CASSQLTGELFF.

This clonotype was counted many times. The chain employs TRBV10-1 and TRBJ2-7; 11 bases are a match to TRBD2. Per the germline V gene, CDR1 is WNHNN and CDR2 is SYGVQD (reference sequence). The CDR3 totals 18 residues. V dropped 4 bases and J dropped 3; count of bases not matched to a gene: 14. CDR3 region: CASSVVPRLAGNRYEQYF. CDR3 DNA: TGCGCCAGCAGTGTGGTGCCCAGACTAGCGGGGAATCGCTACGAGCAGTACTTC.

At least ten counts were recorded for this clonotype. CDR3 amino acids: CASSLTGASNQPQHF. The CDR3 DNA sequence: TGTGCCAGCAGTTTAACGGGGGCTAGCAATCAGCCCCAGCATTTT. The rearrangement joins TRBV12-3 or TRBV12-4 to TRBJ1-5, with TRBD1 as a possible D gene (6 bases). Trimming took 2 bases from V and 0 from J, leaving 8 bases between them. The CDR3 covers 15 residues.

There are many counts of this clonotype. This chain joins TRBV27 and TRBJ1-2; D is possibly TRBD1 (6 bases). Germline CDR1 is MNHEY and CDR2 is SMNVEV (reference sequence). Between the trimmed V and J ends, which lost 3 bases and 2 bases, there was a span of 10 bases. The CDR3 consists of 14 residues. The CDR3 protein is CASSLRGANYGYTF. The DNA for the CDR3 is TGTGCCAGCAGTTTGAGGGGGGCGAACTATGGCTACACCTTC.

This clonotype was observed many times. This chain uses TRBV7-8 with TRBJ2-7; D gene unclear. Germline CDR1 reads SGHVS; CDR2 reads FQNEAQ. Trimming shortened V by 2 bases and J by 0 bases, and 20 bases separated the two germline ends. This CDR3 has 18 residues. The CDR3 protein is CASSLLSRLGPSSYEQYF. CDR3 bases: TGTGCCAGCAGCTTATTGTCCCGACTCGGACCAAGCTCCTACGAGCAGTACTTC.

This clonotype was counted at least ten times. The gene calls are TRBV5-1 and TRBJ1-1; tentative D call: TRBD1 (5 bases). Trimming shortened V by 0 bases and J by 5 bases, and 17 bases separated the two germline ends. The CDR3 sequence is 16 residues long. Per germline, CDR1 SGHRS and CDR2 YFSETQ. The CDR3 loop reads CASSLEARGIGTEAFF. CDR3 nucleotide sequence: TGCGCCAGCAGCTTGGAGGCGAGGGGTATAGGGACTGAAGCTTTCTTT.

This clonotype has at least ten counts. The rearrangement links TRBV11-1 to TRBJ2-2; tentative D call: TRBD2 (5 bases). The CDR3 loop spans 14 amino acids. From germline, CDR1 is SGHAT and CDR2 FQDESV (reference sequence). The V end lost 5 bases, the J end lost 1 base, and 8 bases lay between the germline ends. DNA of the CDR3: TGTGCCAGCAGCCATCGGGGGAACACCGGGGAGCTGTTTTTT. Protein sequence: CASSHRGNTGELFF. Combining the CDR3 with reference TRBV11-1 and TRBJ2-2 gives the whole variable domain EAEVAQSPRYKITEKSQAVAFWCDPISGHATLYWYRQILGQGPELLVQFQDESVVDDSQLPKDRFSAERLKGVDSTLKIQPAELGDSAMYLCASSHRGNTGELFFGEGSRLTVL.

This clonotype came up many times. The chain combines TRBV6-2 or TRBV6-3 with TRBJ2-4; no reliable D call. This CDR3 is built from 13 residues. Germline V lookup: CDR1 MNHEY, CDR2 SVGEGT. The V end was cut by 6 bases, the J end by 8 bases, with 14 bases between. Written as DNA, the CDR3 is TGTGCCAGCAGCCAACCCCCGAGTGACATTCAGTACTTC. Amino acid sequence: CASSQPPSDIQYF.

The J gene is TRBJ2-7, the V gene TRBV6-5; D may be TRBD1 or TRBD2 (5 bases each). In germline, CDR1 is MNHEY, CDR2 SVGAGI. The CDR3 loop spans 15 amino acids. Trimming left V 5 bases short and J 7 bases short, with 21 bases between. The CDR3 DNA is TGTGCCAGCAGTACTCGGGGACGGGGAGCCATAGAGCAGTACTTC. This gives the protein CASSTRGRGAIEQYF.

This clonotype was counted ten times or more. This chain connects TRBV6-5 to TRBJ1-2, with D uncertain. The germline CDR1 and CDR2 sequences are MNHEY and SVGAGI. V lost 0 bases and J lost 7, with 12 bases in between. The CDR3 spans 14 residues. For the CDR3, the DNA is TGTGCCAGCAGTTACTCCCCAGGAATACTTGGCTACACCTTC. Translated: CASSYSPGILGYTF.